This T cell receptor (beta chain) was captured by sequencing in a study of blood T cells in healthy people across ages. This clonotype has just a few counts. The authors ran a second PCR of 7 to 11 cycles using a sample-barcoded 5' primer and a J-beta primer mix. TCRdb independently ran MiXCR on the 5' RACE reads; one entry per CDR3 protein. The sample includes over 750,000 distinct CDR3 sequences, just under 25% seen only once; the top ten take more than 8.5%. This CDR3 spans 14 amino acids. Trimming removed 0 bases at V and 6 bases at J, with 13 bases between. Looked up from germline, CDR1 is SGHKS and CDR2 is YYEKEE (reference sequence). These records were also assigned to another study, of T cells of mothers and their children. This second report adds: When the second PCR was run, its M1S primer added sample barcodes and 2-4 random nucleotides.

The source of this sequence is a boy younger than 18 in good health. The rearrangement uses TRBV5-5 and TRBJ2-7, with D perhaps being TRBD1 or TRBD2 (6 bases each). Material for sequencing was blood. The CDR3 sequence: CASSLDGGPVEQYF. Written as DNA, the CDR3 is TGTGCCAGCAGCTTGGATGGGGGGCCGGTCGAGCAGTACTTC.